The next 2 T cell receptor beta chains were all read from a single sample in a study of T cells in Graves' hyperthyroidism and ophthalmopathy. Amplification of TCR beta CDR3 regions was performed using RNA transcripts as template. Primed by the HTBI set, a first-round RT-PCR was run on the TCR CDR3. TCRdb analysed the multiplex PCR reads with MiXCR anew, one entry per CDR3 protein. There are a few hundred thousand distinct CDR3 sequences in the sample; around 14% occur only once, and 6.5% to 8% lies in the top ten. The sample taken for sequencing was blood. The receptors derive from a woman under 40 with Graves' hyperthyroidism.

The CDR3 loop reads CASSQDFRTGFAEQYF. In nucleotides, the CDR3 is TGTGCCAGCAGCCAAGATTTTAGGACAGGGTTTGCCGAGCAGTACTTC. The chain is built from TRBV3-1 and TRBJ2-7; 8 positions match TRBD1. This CDR3 is built from 16 residues. Germline CDR1 is LGHDT and CDR2 is YNNKEL (reference sequence). V was clipped by 0 bases and J by 6 bases; unmatched bases: 10.

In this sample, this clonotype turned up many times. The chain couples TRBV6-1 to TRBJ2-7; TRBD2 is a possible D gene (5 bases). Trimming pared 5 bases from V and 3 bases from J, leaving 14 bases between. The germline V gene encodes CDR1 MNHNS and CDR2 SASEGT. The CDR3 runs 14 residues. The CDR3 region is CASSRGGRDYEQYF. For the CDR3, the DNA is TGTGCCAGCAGTCGGGGTGGAAGAGACTACGAGCAGTACTTC.